Listed here are 3 T cell receptor beta chains from one sample, sequenced in a study of OX40 agonist ivuxolimab in advanced cancers. The table came from immunoSEQ multiplex PCR; TCRdb's copy has only in-frame clones and leaves some out. This sample has 30,000 to 40,000 clones, with 65% to 80% found just once. Material: CD4+ or CD8+ T cells sorted from blood, obtained in a trial of the OX40 agonist ivuxolimab. The receptors originated from an adult with an advanced solid tumor such as melanoma, head and neck, liver or kidney cancer.

The chain has TRBV7-9 and TRBJ2-1; TRBD2 matches 9 bases. Trimming took 5 bases from V and 3 from J; bases not matched to a gene: 14. The CDR3 spans 18 residues. Germline V gene sequence: CDR1 SEHNR, CDR2 FQNEAQ (reference sequence). CDR3 coding DNA: TGTGCCAGCAGCCACCCATGGTGGGCTAGCGGGGTCTACAATGAGCAGTTCTTC. Protein product: CASSHPWWASGVYNEQFF.

The chain has TRBV9 and TRBJ2-7, with TRBD1 as a possible D gene (5 bases). V lost 0 bases to trimming and J lost 6 bases, with 13 bases between them. Per germline, CDR1 SGDLS and CDR2 YYNGEE. The CDR3 spans 14 residues. The CDR3 nucleotides read TGTGCCAGCAGCGTAGAGGACACCCATGGCGAGCAGTACTTC. It codes for CASSVEDTHGEQYF.

This rearrangement joins TRBV2 to TRBJ1-5; 7 bases agree with TRBD1. The trim removed 6 bases at V and 5 bases at J, leaving 7 bases unmatched. The germline gives CDR1 SNHLY, CDR2 FYNNEI. The CDR3 runs 14 residues. The CDR3 DNA reads as TGTGCCAGCAGACAGGGGAGTGATTATCAGCCCCAGCATTTT. Translated: CASRQGSDYQPQHF.